This section outlines one T cell receptor beta chain sequence together with its context. This clonotype was picked up many times. Its antigen remains unidentified. Base qualities are not provided; no much larger clone lies one nucleotide away. Looking up the germline V gene yields CDR1 SGHRS and CDR2 YFSETQ. The cysteine opens and the phenylalanine closes a CDR3 of 12 amino acids. Kept here is only the CDR3 DNA, which spans 36 bases and is read in frame from base 1. V and J lose 8 bases and 3 bases, and a span of 12 bases separates them. The library was obtained by 5' RACE. The listed sequencing device is Illumina HiSeq 2500. A second about 7 to 12 cycle PCR used a sample-barcoded 5' primer and a J-beta primer mix. A unique molecular identifier was introduced onto each TCR beta cDNA molecule by a template-switch 5' adaptor carrying 12 random nucleotides. Each sample yielded at least 3 million CDR3-containing paired-end reads. The Mint cDNA synthesis kit, primed by a TRBC-specific oligonucleotide, was used to synthesize first-strand cDNA from all RNA. Following uracil-DNA glycosylase treatment, a first 18-cycle PCR with universal primers M1SS and BC2_uni_R was performed on all cDNA. As for the authors' bioinformatics: Normalization of each sample was performed by random selection of 1 million high-quality reads, each carrying a distinct molecular identifier. Reads with shared molecular identifiers were discarded instead of being binned into consensus sequences. MiTCR, run with a Q25 quality threshold and the strictest error-elimination algorithm, handled CDR3 identification, clonotype clustering and error correction. A nonparametric unseen species model with Euler transformation was used to estimate a lower bound on total TCR beta diversity. In-frame beta chains were kept once TCRdb had trimmed the public reads at Q25 with fastp and called clones with MiXCR. Merged by CDR3 protein, the rows form single entries marked with the most common genes and DNA. The V and J calls reflect TCRdb's pipeline rather than the authors' work. This sample has fewer than 750,000 distinct CDR3 sequences in its table, and roughly half of those were observed once. The leading ten clones occupy roughly 14% of the sample.

The donors were 40 or so Caucasian individuals from Russia, aged roughly 6 to 100 years, who were systemically healthy. Ten milliliters of peripheral blood were drawn from each donor into EDTA-treated Vacutainer tubes. Ficoll-Paque density-gradient centrifugation was used to isolate PBMCs, with at least 6 million obtained per sample. Total RNA, at least 6 micrograms per sample, was extracted from PBMCs with Trizol reagent. Naive CD45RAhigh/CD27high T cell percentages were measured by flow cytometry on a PBMC aliquot from every donor. The data originate from a study of blood T cells in healthy people across ages (dated by TCRdb to 2014 to 2015). General notes on the study: In model experiments, roughly one uniquely barcoded TCR beta cDNA molecule per two T cells was captured by template switching. The study measured age-related changes in TCR beta repertoire diversity using deep sequencing normalized with unique cDNA molecular identifiers. The donors were split into four age groups: young (average approximately 16 years), middle-aged (39), aged (around 67) and long-lived (more than 80). To avoid experimental bias, donors of different ages were spread randomly across the sequencing lanes. Two additional independent replicas of 1 million unique cDNA reads from the same blood draw were analyzed for two donors (one aged 18 to 30 and one aged 80 or older).

The research as a whole found: Compared with the aged group, the long-lived group had more naive CD4+ T cells, fewer expanded clones and increased TCR diversity, suggesting age selection. Observed TCR beta diversity per million T cells fell roughly linearly with age, and a significant reduction was already apparent by age approximately 40. Observed TCR beta diversity correlated strongly with the percentage of naive T cells measured by flow cytometry. Estimates of total diversity from one million sequenced T cells were regarded as lower bounds and underestimates. Because donor CMV infection status was unknown, age-related changes in expanded clonotypes were potentially confounded. Conclusive comparison of naive and antigen-experienced compartments was prevented by the profiling of bulk unsorted PBMCs.

This chain joins TRBV5-1 to TRBJ2-7; the D gene is unclear. This TCR came from a woman older than 75 in good health. Source material: blood. The bases read TGCGCCAGGAGAGGCAGTCTCTACGAGCAGTACTTC. Its translation is CARRGSLYEQYF.